This paragraph covers one T cell receptor beta chain sequence. Antigen unknown. This sample was taken from a study of shared clonotypes between healthy human individuals. Study in general: Contributing individuals were a couple of females and a few males aged 18 to 49. CD4 naive cells filled three plates per donor, CD4 memory three, CD8 naive two and CD8 memory one.

Produced via immunoSEQ multiplex PCR; TCRdb's table is partial and in-frame only. This table holds approximately 530,000 clones, about 96% found once. This CDR3 region has 13 residues. Germline assignment: CDR1 PRHDT and CDR2 FYEKMQ (reference sequence). V lost 2 bases to trimming and J lost 8 bases, with 10 bases between them. Study-wide results and caveats: Represented diversity, genetic and exposure-history alike, was limited by few donors. Clonotypes shared by all four sorted-subset donors had higher generation probabilities than non-shared clonotypes.

This TCR was sampled from a woman in her twenties or thirties in good health. The chain carries TRBV13 and TRBJ2-4; D may correspond to TRBD1 or TRBD2 (5 bases each). Material for sequencing was naive CD4+ T cells sorted from blood. This sample's subset: CD45RA+ positively selected. The CDR3 is CASSLLVGDIQYF. CDR3 in DNA: TGTGCCAGCAGCTTACTTGTGGGGGACATTCAGTACTTC.